A single sample gave rise to the 19 T cell receptor beta chains below, sequenced in a study of blood T cell repertoires in COVID-19. Clones were read by immunoSEQ multiplex PCR, and TCRdb kept only the in-frame ones, dropping some. The sample contains about 310,000 clones, approximately 90% of which appear only once. The sequenced sample was PBMCs or T cells enriched from blood (not recorded which). The receptors stem from a woman in her thirties or forties who had recovered from COVID-19.

The chain couples TRBV28 to TRBJ1-2; 7 bases line up with TRBD1. Trimming removed 10 bases from V and 4 bases from J; junction bases left unmatched: 9. This CDR3 has 13 residues. Germline loops: CDR1 MDHEN, CDR2 SYDVKM. The CDR3 reads CAIQGQQLYGYTF. The CDR3 region has the DNA TGTGCCATCCAGGGACAGCAACTCTATGGCTACACCTTC.

This rearrangement joins TRBV3-1 (or the pseudogene TRBV3-2) to TRBJ2-2; 7 positions match TRBD2. V dropped 1 base and J dropped 7; count of bases not matched to a gene: 0. This CDR3 has 13 residues. The germline CDR1 and CDR2 sequences are LGHDT and YNNKEL (reference sequence). The CDR3 DNA sequence: TGTGCCAGCAGCCAAGCGGGGGGCGGGGAGCTGTTTTTT. This encodes CASSQAGGGELFF.

This chain connects TRBV11-3 to TRBJ1-1; 7 bases are a match to TRBD1. Germline trimming cut 3 bases from V and 6 bases from J; bases unmatched to any gene: 7. The CDR3 is 14 amino acids. CDR1 and CDR2 (germline): SGHNT, YENEEA. CDR3 nucleotide sequence: TGTGCCAGCAGCTTCAGCCTGGGACAGTCTGAAGCTTTCTTT. Its protein product is CASSFSLGQSEAFF.

V is TRBV28 and J is TRBJ1-5; 8 positions agree with TRBD1. V was clipped by 6 bases and J by 0 bases; unmatched bases: 4. The CDR3 has 15 residues. Germline lookup yields CDR1 MDHEN and CDR2 SYDVKM. CDR3 amino acids: CASSDRGYSNQPQHF. The CDR3 region has the DNA TGTGCCAGCAGCGACAGGGGATATAGCAATCAGCCCCAGCATTTT.

The J gene is TRBJ2-1, the V gene TRBV28, with 8 bases aligning to TRBD2. This CDR3 has 15 amino acids. CDR1 and CDR2 from the germline V gene are MDHEN and SYDVKM. The V gene end was trimmed by 4 bases and the J gene end by 8 bases; junction bases not matched to a gene: 10. CDR3 region: CASSSRTSILDEQFF. CDR3 nucleotides: TGTGCCAGCAGTTCAAGGACTAGCATTTTGGATGAGCAGTTCTTC.

The gene calls are TRBV5-1 and TRBJ2-5; TRBD2 is a possible D gene (5 bases). Germline loops: CDR1 SGHRS, CDR2 YFSETQ. The V and J ends lost 0 bases and 4 bases respectively, with 16 bases between them. There are 16 residues in the CDR3. The chain's CDR3 is CASSLAGLPIRETQYF. CDR3 in DNA: TGCGCCAGCAGCTTGGCAGGACTTCCAATAAGAGAGACCCAGTACTTC.

The chain links TRBV7-8 to TRBJ2-7; D possibly corresponds to TRBD2 (6 bases). The germline CDR1 and CDR2 sequences are SGHVS and FQNEAQ. This CDR3 comprises 15 residues. Trimming pared 2 bases from V and 2 bases from J, leaving 13 bases between. The DNA of the CDR3 is TGTGCCAGCAGCTTACGTAGACTAGTGGCCTACGAGCAGTACTTC. Translated, it gives CASSLRRLVAYEQYF.

V and J are TRBV29-1 and TRBJ2-1, with D maybe TRBD1 (5 bases). Looked up from germline, CDR1 is SQVTM and CDR2 is ANQGSEA. The CDR3 consists of 12 residues. Trimming shortened V by 5 bases and J by 8 bases, and 13 bases separated the two germline ends. CDR3 region: CSVLPTADEQFF. CDR3 bases: TGCAGCGTTTTGCCGACAGCCGATGAGCAGTTCTTC.

The J gene is TRBJ2-2, the V gene TRBV11-2; D may be TRBD1 (6 bases). The CDR3 has 16 amino acids. Germline CDR1 SGHAT, CDR2 FQNNGV. Trimming shortened V by 1 base and J by 4 bases, and 13 bases separated the two germline ends. The CDR3 DNA sequence: TGTGCCAGCAGCTTAGTTGGAGAAGGGGGCACCGGGGAGCTGTTTTTT. Translation gives CASSLVGEGGTGELFF.

This rearrangement joins TRBV5-6 to TRBJ2-5; maybe TRBD2 (6 bases). Germline V lookup: CDR1 SGHDT, CDR2 YYEEEE. Trimming cost V 1 base and J 5 bases, with 15 bases left between them. The CDR3 length is 15 residues. This CDR3 is CASSLRQGGGETQYF. CDR3 sequence (DNA): TGTGCCAGCAGCTTGAGGCAGGGAGGAGGTGAGACCCAGTACTTC.

The J gene is TRBJ2-7, the V gene TRBV2; 9 bases align to TRBD1. From germline, CDR1 is SNHLY and CDR2 FYNNEI. The CDR3 is 16 residues long. The trim removed 2 bases at V and 5 bases at J, leaving 10 bases unmatched. The CDR3 loop reads CASSEPLQGAINEQYF. The CDR3 coding sequence is TGTGCCAGCAGTGAACCCTTACAGGGGGCGATCAACGAGCAGTACTTC. Variable domain in full (rest from reference TRBV2 and TRBJ2-7): EPEVTQTPSHQVTQMGQEVILRCVPISNHLYFYWYRQILGQKVEFLVSFYNNEISEKSEIFDDQFSVERPDGSNFTLKIRSTKLEDSAMYFCASSEPLQGAINEQYFGPGTRLTVT.

This clone appeared a single time. J is TRBJ1-3 and V is TRBV7-9; a weak D match, TRBD1 (6 bases). The CDR3 sequence is 16 residues long. Germline lookup yields CDR1 SEHNR and CDR2 FQNEAQ (reference sequence). Trimming shortened V by 3 bases and J by 1 base, and 13 bases separated the two germline ends. The CDR3 DNA follows: TGTGCCAGCAGCTTGATCGGGGGGGCATCTGGAAACACCATATATTTT. Its translation: CASSLIGGASGNTIYF.

This clone was detected only once. The V gene is TRBV5-1, the J gene TRBJ2-5; 10 bases line up with TRBD1. V shed 0 bases, J shed 1 base, and the junction held 12 bases outside the gene matches. Germline V CDR1 and CDR2: SGHRS, YFSETQ. The length of the CDR3 is 19 residues. The CDR3 region is CASSLDWARQGAPQETQYF. CDR3 sequence (DNA): TGCGCCAGCAGCTTGGATTGGGCCCGACAGGGGGCGCCCCAAGAGACCCAGTACTTC.

The chain is built from TRBV6-6 and TRBJ2-2, with 9 bases aligning to TRBD1. CDR1 is MNHNY and CDR2 is SVGAGI in the germline V gene (reference sequence). This CDR3 contains 15 residues. The V gene end was trimmed by 2 bases and the J gene end by 7 bases; junction bases not matched to a gene: 5. This chain's CDR3 is CASSYGTGFLGELFF. CDR3 bases: TGTGCCAGCAGTTACGGGACAGGGTTTCTCGGGGAGCTGTTTTTT.

The chain has TRBV15 and TRBJ1-2; tentatively, D is TRBD1 (6 bases). Deletions cut 4 bases from V and 2 bases from J, with 11 bases between. The CDR3 loop spans 14 amino acids. The V gene's germline CDR1 is LNHNV and CDR2 YYDKDF (reference sequence). For the CDR3, the DNA is TGTGCCACCAGCACCGGGACACCCAACTATGGCTACACCTTC. Translating it yields CATSTGTPNYGYTF.

The chain carries TRBV24-1 and TRBJ1-5; D unresolved. CDR3 length equals 15 residues. V was trimmed by 4 bases and J by 2 bases, leaving 11 bases between them. The germline V gene has CDR1 KGHDR and CDR2 SFDVKD. CDR3 DNA sequence: TGTGCCACCAGTGAAGGTGGGCTGGGCAATCAGCCCCAGCATTTT. Its protein product is CATSEGGLGNQPQHF.

The rearrangement links TRBV4-3 to TRBJ2-5; D might be TRBD1 (5 bases). From germline, CDR1 is LGHNA and CDR2 YSLEER. The CDR3 length is 16 residues. V gave up 4 bases and J gave up 4 bases, with 19 bases separating them. CDR3 DNA sequence: TGCGCCAGCAGCCGAAGTGGGGCCCCAAGGGGAGAGACCCAGTACTTC. This gives the protein CASSRSGAPRGETQYF.

The chain uses TRBV7-9 and TRBJ2-1; 7 nucleotides line up with TRBD2. This CDR3 has 19 residues. With 5 bases clipped from V and 0 bases from J, the junction kept 16 bases outside the gene matches. The V gene's germline CDR1 is SEHNR and CDR2 FQNEAQ (reference sequence). For the CDR3, the DNA is TGTGCCAGCAGCCCATCTATAGCAAGGAGCGGGAACTCCTACAATGAGCAGTTCTTC. This translates into CASSPSIARSGNSYNEQFF.

V usage is TRBV5-4 and J usage is TRBJ1-1, with D possibly TRBD1 on 6 matching bases. Germline assignment: CDR1 SGHNT and CDR2 YYREEE (reference sequence). The CDR3 totals 13 residues. Trimming removed 4 bases from V and 4 bases from J, with 11 bases in between. The CDR3 sequence: CASSVDSRTEAFF. CDR3 sequence (DNA): TGTGCCAGCAGCGTGGACAGCCGCACTGAAGCTTTCTTT.